The entry that follows covers one T cell receptor beta chain sequence. Its antigen is not identified. TCR beta libraries were prepared from cDNA with unique molecular identifiers. When 1 to 10 million T cells were used, they gave about 540,000 cDNA molecules. TCRdb re-analysed the PCR reads in MiXCR, keeping a single row per CDR3 protein. The table has 650,000 to 850,000 distinct CDR3 sequences, about 57% seen once. This CDR3 region has 14 residues. The V end was cut by 6 bases, the J end by 0 bases, with 12 bases between. The data originate from a study of post-analysis software for immune sequencing data. Study summary: Included among the disease courses, which were recorded for the cohort, were relapsing-remitting, secondary progressive and progressive-relapsing multiple sclerosis.

Study observations and caveats: Relative to controls, patients had five TRBV segments at higher frequency, with TRBV5-6, TRBV5-1 and TRBV20-1 among these.

Sequenced material: blood. The rearrangement uses TRBV12-3 or TRBV12-4 and TRBJ2-7, with unresolved D. The clonotype originates from a girl under 18 with multiple sclerosis. In DNA, the CDR3 is TGTGCCAGCAGCCGGCCCCCGGGCTCCTACGAGCAGTACTTC. This gives the protein CASSRPPGSYEQYF.